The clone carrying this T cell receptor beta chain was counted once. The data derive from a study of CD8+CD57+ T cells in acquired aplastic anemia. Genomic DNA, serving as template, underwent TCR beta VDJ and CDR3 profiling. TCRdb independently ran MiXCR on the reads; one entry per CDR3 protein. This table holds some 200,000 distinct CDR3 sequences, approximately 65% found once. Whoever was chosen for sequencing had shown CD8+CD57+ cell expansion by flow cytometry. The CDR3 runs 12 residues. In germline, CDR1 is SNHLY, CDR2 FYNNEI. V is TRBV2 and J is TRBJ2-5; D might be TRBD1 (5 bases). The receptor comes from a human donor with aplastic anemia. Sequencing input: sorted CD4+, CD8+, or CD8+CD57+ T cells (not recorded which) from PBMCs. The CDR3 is CAGQSSGETQYF. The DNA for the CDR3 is TGTGCGGGTCAATCTTCAGGGGAGACCCAGTACTTC. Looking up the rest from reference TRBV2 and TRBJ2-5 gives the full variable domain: EPEVTQTPSHQVTQMGQEVILRCVPISNHLYFYWYRQILGQKVEFLVSFYNNEISEKSEIFDDQFSVERPDGSNFTLKIRSTKLEDSAMYFCAGQSSGETQYFGPGTRLLVL.